The 16 T cell receptor beta chains listed next were all sequenced from one sample in a study of blood T cell repertoires in COVID-19. The data were produced by immunoSEQ multiplex PCR, yet TCRdb's version contains in-frame clones alone and is incomplete. Of 50,000 to 65,000 clones listed, 92% are singletons. The source material was peripheral blood. All receptors derive from a middle-aged man with active COVID-19.

The chain joins TRBV5-8 to TRBJ2-1, with 8 positions matching TRBD1. The CDR3 sequence is 14 residues long. Germline values: CDR1 SGHTS, CDR2 YDEGEE. With V trimmed by 5 bases and J by 7 bases, 8 bases remained unmatched. The CDR3 spells CASRGTGRGNEQFF. DNA of the CDR3: TGTGCCAGCAGAGGGACAGGCAGGGGTAATGAGCAGTTCTTC.

This clone was counted a single time. Relative to the germline gene, one junction end is altered; a read error may explain this. The chain combines TRBV18 with TRBJ2-2, with D maybe TRBD2 (6 bases). The CDR3 sequence is 13 residues long. Germline-derived CDR1 and CDR2 are KGHSH and LQKENI. CDR3 residues: CATSRGGTGELFF. The CDR3 coding sequence is TGTGCCACCTCACGGGGAGGCACCGGGGAGCTGTTTTTT.

The rearrangement joins TRBV4-1 to TRBJ2-7; 8 nucleotides match TRBD1. The CDR3 covers 16 residues. CDR1 is MGHRA and CDR2 is YSYEKL in the germline V gene. V shed 5 bases and J 1 base; nucleotides not matched to a gene: 10. The CDR3 loop reads CASSNPGTGTSYEQYF. CDR3 sequence (DNA): TGCGCCAGCAGCAATCCTGGGACAGGAACTTCCTACGAGCAGTACTTC.

This clone has a single count. The chain is built from TRBV5-1 and TRBJ2-5; D is perhaps TRBD1 (5 bases). CDR3 length: 14 amino acids. Germline V gene sequence: CDR1 SGHRS, CDR2 YFSETQ. V was cut by 4 bases and J by 1 base, with 11 bases left in between. DNA for the CDR3: TGCGCCAGCAGCGCTGGACAACCCCAAGAGACCCAGTACTTC. Encoded protein: CASSAGQPQETQYF.

A single count supports this clone. The genes are TRBV7-6 and TRBJ2-1; the match to TRBD2 covers 8 bases. CDR1 is SGHVS and CDR2 is FNYEAQ in the germline V gene. J was trimmed by 4 bases and V by 1 base; bases with no gene match: 3. The CDR3 length is 15 residues. The CDR3 coding sequence is TGTGCCAGCAGCTTAGTTAGCGGGAAGTACAATGAGCAGTTCTTC. It encodes CASSLVSGKYNEQFF.

The rearrangement uses TRBV27 and TRBJ2-1, with 12 bases lining up with TRBD2. CDR3 size: 15 residues. Looked up from germline, CDR1 is MNHEY and CDR2 is SMNVEV (reference sequence). J was trimmed by 2 bases and V by 7 bases; bases with no gene match: 3. CDR3 sequence (DNA): TGTGCCAGCAACCTAGCGGGAGGGCCCTACAATGAGCAGTTCTTC. Translating gives CASNLAGGPYNEQFF.

The chain is built from TRBV5-1 and TRBJ1-4; possibly TRBD1 for D (6 bases). The CDR3 runs 14 residues. Germline CDR1 reads SGHRS; CDR2 reads YFSETQ. Trimming left V 0 bases short and J 5 bases short, with 8 bases between. CDR3 DNA: TGCGCCAGCAGCTTGGAGGGGGGGAATGAAAAACTGTTTTTT. Its protein is CASSLEGGNEKLFF.

The genes are TRBV3-1 (or the pseudogene TRBV3-2) and TRBJ2-5; D remains unclear. From germline, CDR1 is LGHDT and CDR2 YNNKEL (reference sequence). The CDR3 has 17 amino acids. Trimming left V 0 bases short and J 1 base short, with 15 bases between. This chain's CDR3 is CASSQDRFVVAQETQYF. The CDR3 DNA follows: TGTGCCAGCAGCCAAGATAGGTTTGTCGTAGCCCAAGAGACCCAGTACTTC.

The gene calls are TRBV5-8 and TRBJ1-2, with D perhaps matching TRBD1 (5 bases). V gave up 5 bases and J gave up 5 bases, with 13 bases separating them. The CDR3 contains 13 residues. Per germline, CDR1 SGHTS and CDR2 YDEGEE. The CDR3 DNA reads TGTGCCAGCAGACCGACGGGGGGGTATGGCTACACCTTC. Its translation: CASRPTGGYGYTF.

The chain carries TRBV27 and TRBJ2-7; the match to TRBD1 covers 7 bases. The germline gives CDR1 MNHEY, CDR2 SMNVEV (reference sequence). V lost 5 bases, J lost 1 base, and 8 bases stayed unmatched. The CDR3 length is 15 residues. The chain's CDR3 is CASSRLGDRSYEQYF. CDR3 DNA sequence: TGTGCCAGCAGTAGATTGGGGGACAGATCCTACGAGCAGTACTTC.

In this sample, this clone turned up once. V is TRBV6-5 and J is TRBJ1-5; D is undetermined. This CDR3 has 13 amino acids. Trimming shortened V by 7 bases and J by 7 bases, and 14 bases separated the two germline ends. Per germline, CDR1 MNHEY and CDR2 SVGAGI. As DNA, the CDR3 is TGTGCCAGCACCGATGACCCGGGACAGCCCCAGCATTTT. Its translation is CASTDDPGQPQHF.

The V call is TRBV6-6, the J call TRBJ2-7; 9 bases match TRBD1. V gave up 6 bases and J gave up 2 bases; unmatched junction bases: 5. Germline lookup yields CDR1 MNHNY and CDR2 SVGAGI (reference sequence). The CDR3 totals 14 residues. DNA for the CDR3: TGTGCCAGCAGGTCCGGGACAGGGACCTACGAGCAGTACTTC. Translating it yields CASRSGTGTYEQYF.

This clone was observed once. A read error may produce the germline difference seen at one junction end. This chain uses TRBV4-1 with TRBJ1-1; D is unclear. The CDR3 covers 15 residues. Germline CDR1 is MGHRA and CDR2 is YSYEKL. The CDR3, as DNA: TGCACCAGCAGCCAAGCCCTAGGTAGCTCGGGAGAAGCTTTCTTT. This encodes CTSSQALGSSGEAFF.

The rearrangement joins TRBV28 to TRBJ2-7, with D hard to call. Germline values: CDR1 MDHEN, CDR2 SYDVKM. CDR3 length equals 11 residues. Trimming took 3 bases from V and 3 from J, leaving 3 bases between them. In DNA form, the CDR3 reads TGTGCCAGCAGTTTGTACTACGAGCAGTACTTC. Its translation: CASSLYYEQYF.

The rearrangement links TRBV7-6 to TRBJ2-3, with a tentative D call TRBD2 (5 bases). CDR3 length: 15 amino acids. Looked up from germline, CDR1 is SGHVS and CDR2 is FNYEAQ. Trimming cost V 5 bases and J 1 base, with 13 bases left between them. This chain's CDR3 is CASSLGGPGTDTQYF. DNA of the CDR3: TGTGCCAGCAGCCTAGGCGGGCCCGGCACAGATACGCAGTATTTT.

The chain joins TRBV4-2 to TRBJ2-7; 7 bases line up with TRBD1. Germline-derived CDR1 and CDR2 are LGHNA and YNFKEQ. The CDR3 is made up of 15 amino acids. The V gene end was trimmed by 1 base and the J gene end by 3 bases; junction bases not matched to a gene: 6. The CDR3 nucleotides are TGTGCCAGCAGCCAAGGAGAAGCAGGGGGCTACGAGCAGTACTTC. Encoded protein: CASSQGEAGGYEQYF.